This note documents a single TCR beta chain sequence. The method was immunoSEQ multiplex PCR; TCRdb's version includes in-frame clones alone and lacks a portion of them. This table holds some 240,000 clones, 75% to 90% found once. These data come from a study of blood T cell repertoires in COVID-19. The receptor comes from a woman between 40 and 50 years old who had recovered from COVID-19. The sequenced sample consisted of peripheral blood.

The CDR3 coding sequence is TGTGCCAGCAGCCAAGACCCTCCCGGGGTGAATGAGCAGTTCTTC. Its translation is CASSQDPPGVNEQFF. This chain joins TRBV14 and TRBJ2-1, with a weak D call TRBD2 (5 bases). CDR3 length equals 15 residues. The V end was cut by 0 bases, the J end by 7 bases, with 13 bases between. Germline V gives CDR1 SGHDN, CDR2 FVKESK. The complete variable domain, with remaining parts taken from reference TRBV14 and TRBJ2-1, reads EAGVTQFPSHSVIEKGQTVTLRCDPISGHDNLYWYRRVMGKEIKFLLHFVKESKQDESGMPNNRFLAERTGGTYSTLKVQPAELEDSGVYFCASSQDPPGVNEQFFGPGTRLTVL.